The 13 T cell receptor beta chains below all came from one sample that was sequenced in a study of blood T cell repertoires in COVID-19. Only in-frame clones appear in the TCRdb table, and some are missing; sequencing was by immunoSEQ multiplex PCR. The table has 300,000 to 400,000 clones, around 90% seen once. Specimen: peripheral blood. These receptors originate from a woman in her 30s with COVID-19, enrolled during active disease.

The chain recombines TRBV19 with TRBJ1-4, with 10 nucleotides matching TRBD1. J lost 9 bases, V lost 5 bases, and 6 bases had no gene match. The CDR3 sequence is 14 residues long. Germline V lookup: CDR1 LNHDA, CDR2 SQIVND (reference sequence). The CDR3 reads CASSPPGQGKKLFF. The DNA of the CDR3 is TGTGCCAGTAGTCCCCCGGGACAGGGGAAAAAACTGTTTTTT.

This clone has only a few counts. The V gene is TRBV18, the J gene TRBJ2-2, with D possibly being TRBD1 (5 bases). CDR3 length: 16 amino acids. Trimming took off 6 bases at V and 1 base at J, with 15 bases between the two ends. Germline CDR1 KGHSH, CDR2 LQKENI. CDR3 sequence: CASSRVVRGNTGELFF. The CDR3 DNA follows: TGTGCCAGCTCGCGAGTTGTAAGGGGGAACACCGGGGAGCTGTTTTTT.

DNA for the CDR3: TGTGCCACCAGTATATCCTACAGAGATACGCAGTATTTT. Residues: CATSISYRDTQYF. The gene calls are TRBV24-1 and TRBJ2-3, with D unclear. The CDR3 is made up of 13 amino acids. CDR1 KGHDR and CDR2 SFDVKD come from the germline V gene. V was clipped by 6 bases and J by 5 bases, with 11 bases between them.

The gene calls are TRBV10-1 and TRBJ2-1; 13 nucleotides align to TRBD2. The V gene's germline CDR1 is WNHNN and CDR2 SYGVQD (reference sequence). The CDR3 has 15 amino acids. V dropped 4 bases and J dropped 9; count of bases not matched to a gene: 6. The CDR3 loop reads CASSAGLAGVAEQFF. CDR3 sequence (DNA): TGCGCCAGCAGTGCCGGACTAGCGGGAGTCGCTGAGCAGTTCTTC.

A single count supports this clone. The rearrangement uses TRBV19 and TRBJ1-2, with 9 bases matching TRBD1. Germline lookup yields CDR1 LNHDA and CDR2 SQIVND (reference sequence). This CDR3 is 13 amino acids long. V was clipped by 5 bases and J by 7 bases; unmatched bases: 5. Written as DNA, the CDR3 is TGTGCCAGTAGTTACGGGACAGGGATTGGCTACACCTTC. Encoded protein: CASSYGTGIGYTF.

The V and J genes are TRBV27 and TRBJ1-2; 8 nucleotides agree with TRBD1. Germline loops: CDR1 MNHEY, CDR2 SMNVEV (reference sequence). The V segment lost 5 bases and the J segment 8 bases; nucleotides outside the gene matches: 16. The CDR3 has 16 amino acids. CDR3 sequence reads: CASSDGTGRKGMGYTF. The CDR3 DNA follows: TGTGCCAGCAGTGACGGGACAGGCCGAAAGGGGATGGGCTACACCTTC.

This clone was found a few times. The CDR3 sequence: CASSPSSGRYNEQFF. CDR3 coding DNA: TGTGCCAGCAGCCCCTCAAGCGGGAGATACAATGAGCAGTTCTTC. This chain links TRBV3-1 (or the pseudogene TRBV3-2) with TRBJ2-1; TRBD2 aligns across 8 bases. The germline V gene has CDR1 LGHDT and CDR2 YNNKEL (reference sequence). After removal of 4 bases from V and 4 bases from J, the junction contained 6 bases not matched to a gene. This CDR3 contains 15 residues.

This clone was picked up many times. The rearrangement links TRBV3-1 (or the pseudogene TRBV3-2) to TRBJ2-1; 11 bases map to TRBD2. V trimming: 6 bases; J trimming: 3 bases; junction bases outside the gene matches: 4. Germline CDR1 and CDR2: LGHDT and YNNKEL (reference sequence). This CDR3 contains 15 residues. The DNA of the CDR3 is TGTGCCAGCAGAGACGGGACTAGCGGCTACAATGAGCAGTTCTTC. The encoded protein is CASRDGTSGYNEQFF.

DNA for the CDR3: TGTGCCAGTACCAGGACAGTTTATGGCTACACCTTC. Translation gives CASTRTVYGYTF. The chain employs TRBV19 and TRBJ1-2; the D gene is possibly TRBD1 (6 bases). Looked up from germline, CDR1 is LNHDA and CDR2 is SQIVND (reference sequence). This CDR3 contains 12 residues. V lost 7 bases to trimming and J lost 5 bases, with 11 bases between them.

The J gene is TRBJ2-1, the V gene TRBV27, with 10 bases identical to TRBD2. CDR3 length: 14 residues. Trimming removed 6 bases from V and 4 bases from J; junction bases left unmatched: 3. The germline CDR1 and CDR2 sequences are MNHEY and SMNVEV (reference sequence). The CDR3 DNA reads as TGTGCCAGCAGAGGACTAGCGGTTTACAATGAGCAGTTCTTC. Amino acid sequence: CASRGLAVYNEQFF.

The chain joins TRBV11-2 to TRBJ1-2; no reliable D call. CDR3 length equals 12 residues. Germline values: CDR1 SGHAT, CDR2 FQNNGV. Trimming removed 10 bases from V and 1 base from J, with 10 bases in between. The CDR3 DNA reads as TGTGCCAACCCAGGAGGTAACTATGGCTACACCTTC. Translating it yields CANPGGNYGYTF.

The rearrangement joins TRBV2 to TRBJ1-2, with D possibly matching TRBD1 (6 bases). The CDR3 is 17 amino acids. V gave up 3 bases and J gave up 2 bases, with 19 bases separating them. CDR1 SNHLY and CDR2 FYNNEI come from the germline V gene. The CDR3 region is CASSEIGSGQGNYGYTF. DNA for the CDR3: TGTGCCAGCAGTGAGATCGGTTCGGGTCAGGGGAACTATGGCTACACCTTC.

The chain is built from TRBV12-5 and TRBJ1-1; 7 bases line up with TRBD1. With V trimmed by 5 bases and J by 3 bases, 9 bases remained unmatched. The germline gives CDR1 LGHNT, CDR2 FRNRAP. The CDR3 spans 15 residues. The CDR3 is CASGPGQAGDTEAFF. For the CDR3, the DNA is TGTGCTAGTGGTCCCGGACAGGCTGGGGACACTGAAGCTTTCTTT.